The entry that follows covers one T cell receptor beta chain sequence. The target of this receptor is not known. Base qualities are not provided; no much larger clone lies one nucleotide away. The receptor library was made with the immunoSEQ multiplex PCR assay. Drawn from immuneACCESS, this table holds only the in-frame rearrangements with V and J called that TCRdb kept. Clones are partly lost; checked studies trace under half to an unresolved V gene and leave the rest unexplained. In all, the sample holds some 120,000 clones, and approximately 94% of those were seen once. The ten top clones hold less than 4.5% of the sample. The trim is 2 bases for V and 0 bases for J, with a gap of 14 bases between the germline ends. For CDR1 and CDR2, the germline V gene lists MNHEY and SVGEGT. The CDR3 numbers 18 residues from cysteine through phenylalanine. Only the CDR3 part of the read is kept: 54 bases, read in frame from the first base.

The sample belongs to a study of control samples from healthy donors and cancer patients (TCRdb year 2020). The specimen sequenced was blood. The sequence joins TRBV6-2 or TRBV6-3 to TRBJ2-6; a tentative D call is TRBD1 (6 bases match). This receptor was taken from a man aged 25-45 years in good health. The CDR3 amino acid sequence is: CASSYTSGELSGANVLTF. The nucleotides are TGTGCCAGCAGTTACACCTCAGGGGAACTCTCTGGGGCCAACGTCCTGACTTTC.